Below are 19 T cell receptor beta chains sequenced from a single sample in a study of T cell changes during pregnancy in multiple sclerosis. Data came from immunoSEQ multiplex PCR; TCRdb stores just in-frame clones and leaves some out. The sample shows about 70,000 clones, 90% to 95% of them seen only once. This specimen consisted of peripheral blood, obtained after pregnancy. All receptors come from a female donor with multiple sclerosis, enrolled in a pregnancy study.

The chain has TRBV2 and TRBJ2-5, with D possibly being TRBD2 (5 bases). The CDR3 totals 11 residues. Germline V gives CDR1 SNHLY, CDR2 FYNNEI. Trimming left V 3 bases short and J 7 bases short, with 6 bases between. CDR3 bases: TGTGCCAGCAGTGAGAGGGTGACCCAGTACTTC. It is translated as CASSERVTQYF. The variable domain in full, with the rest retrieved from reference TRBV2 and TRBJ2-5, is EPEVTQTPSHQVTQMGQEVILRCVPISNHLYFYWYRQILGQKVEFLVSFYNNEISEKSEIFDDQFSVERPDGSNFTLKIRSTKLEDSAMYFCASSERVTQYFGPGTRLLVL.

The rearrangement joins TRBV28 to TRBJ2-5, with 7 bases lining up with TRBD1. V dropped 4 bases and J dropped 2; count of bases not matched to a gene: 10. Germline loops: CDR1 MDHEN, CDR2 SYDVKM. The CDR3 is 16 amino acids. CDR3 loop: CASSSPGGIAQETQYF. The CDR3 bases are TGTGCCAGCAGTTCCCCAGGGGGTATCGCACAAGAGACCCAGTACTTC. Full variable domain (rest looked up from reference TRBV28 and TRBJ2-5): DVKVTQSSRYLVKRTGEKVFLECVQDMDHENMFWYRQDPGLGLRLIYFSYDVKMKEKGDIPEGYSVSREKKERFSLILESASTNQTSMYLCASSSPGGIAQETQYFGPGTRLLVL.

V usage is TRBV28 and J usage is TRBJ1-2, with D uncertain. CDR1 is MDHEN and CDR2 is SYDVKM in the germline V gene. The V end lost 6 bases, the J end lost 0 bases, and 11 bases lay between the germline ends. The CDR3 has 14 residues. CDR3 protein: CASRPDIPNYGYTF. The CDR3 bases are TGTGCCAGCAGACCCGACATCCCTAACTATGGCTACACCTTC.

The CDR3 DNA reads TGCGCCAGCAGCTTGGTCGCCTACGGGTACAATGAGCAGTTCTTC. This sequence encodes CASSLVAYGYNEQFF. The chain uses TRBV5-1 and TRBJ2-1; D is unclear. Trimming removed 0 bases at V and 4 bases at J, with 11 bases between. CDR3 length: 15 residues. Germline CDR1 SGHRS, CDR2 YFSETQ. Together with reference TRBV5-1 and TRBJ2-1, the CDR3 gives the full variable domain: KAGVTQTPRYLIKTRGQQVTLSCSPISGHRSVSWYQQTPGQGLQFLFEYFSETQRNKGNFPGRFSGRQFSNSRSEMNVSTLELGDSALYLCASSLVAYGYNEQFFGPGTRLTVL.

J is TRBJ1-5 and V is TRBV6-1, with D possibly TRBD1 on 5 matching bases. CDR1 is MNHNS, CDR2 SASEGT, per germline. Trimming pared 7 bases from V and 4 bases from J, leaving 11 bases between. The CDR3 covers 13 residues. The chain's CDR3 is CASNGGVNQPQHF. The CDR3 nucleotides read TGTGCCAGCAACGGAGGGGTTAATCAGCCCCAGCATTTT.

The gene calls are TRBV7-5 and TRBJ2-7; the DNA was not used to check the table's D call, TRBD2. TRBV7-5 is a known pseudogene. The CDR3 loop spans 16 amino acids. CDR3 sequence (DNA): TGTGTCACCTCGCCGGTGGCGGGAGTGATAACCTACGAGCAGTACTTC. This translates into CVTSPVAGVITYEQYF.

The CDR3 sequence is CASSSPGQVNTGELFF. DNA for the CDR3: TGCGCCAGCAGCTCGCCGGGACAGGTCAACACCGGGGAGCTGTTTTTT. J is TRBJ2-2 and V is TRBV4-1; the match to TRBD1 covers 8 bases. V lost 5 bases, J lost 2 bases, and 7 bases stayed unmatched. CDR1 and CDR2 (germline): MGHRA, YSYEKL. CDR3 size: 16 residues.

The V gene is TRBV2, the J gene TRBJ2-3; no definite D call. V lost 3 bases, J lost 2 bases, and 6 bases lay in between. Per germline, CDR1 SNHLY and CDR2 FYNNEI. This CDR3 region has 13 residues. The CDR3, as DNA: TGTGCCAGCAGTGAGGCACACACAGATACGCAGTATTTT. Its translation is CASSEAHTDTQYF.

This chain connects TRBV19 to TRBJ2-1, with D perhaps matching TRBD2 (5 bases). This CDR3 spans 13 amino acids. Germline V gives CDR1 LNHDA, CDR2 SQIVND (reference sequence). The V and J ends lost 5 bases and 8 bases respectively, with 13 bases between them. CDR3 in amino acids: CASSGGPAYEQFF. The CDR3 DNA follows: TGTGCCAGTAGTGGAGGACCGGCCTATGAGCAGTTCTTC. The whole variable domain, filled in from reference TRBV19 and TRBJ2-1, reads DGGITQSPKYLFRKEGQNVTLSCEQNLNHDAMYWYRQDPGQGLRLIYYSQIVNDFQKGDIAEGYSVSREKKESFPLTVTSAQKNPTAFYLCASSGGPAYEQFFGPGTRLTVL.

This rearrangement joins TRBV11-2 to TRBJ2-7, with TRBD2 identical over 10 bases. There are 15 residues in the CDR3. J gave up 7 bases and V 4 bases, and 10 bases lay outside the gene matches. Germline CDR1 SGHAT, CDR2 FQNNGV. The CDR3 sequence is CASSSLDLAGVEQYF. The CDR3 DNA reads TGTGCCAGCAGCTCCTTAGACCTAGCGGGAGTTGAGCAGTACTTC. The whole variable domain, remainder taken from reference TRBV11-2 and TRBJ2-7, is EAGVAQSPRYKIIEKRQSVAFWCNPISGHATLYWYQQILGQGPKLLIQFQNNGVVDDSQLPKDRFSAERLKGVDSTLKIQPAKLEDSAVYLCASSSLDLAGVEQYFGPGTRLTVT.

The gene calls are TRBV2 and TRBJ2-4; the D gene is possibly TRBD2 (5 bases). CDR1 and CDR2 (germline): SNHLY, FYNNEI. V lost 3 bases and J lost 0, with 9 bases in between. This CDR3 contains 15 residues. This CDR3 is CASSETTLAKNIQYF. For the CDR3, the DNA is TGTGCCAGCAGTGAGACTACCCTAGCCAAAAACATTCAGTACTTC.

The CDR3 region has the DNA TGTGCCAGCAGCTGGGGCCTAAAGGGAAACACCATATATTTT. Amino acids: CASSWGLKGNTIYF. This chain links TRBV13 with TRBJ1-3; the D gene is possibly TRBD1 (5 bases). The germline gives CDR1 PRHDT, CDR2 FYEKMQ (reference sequence). The CDR3 sequence is 14 residues long. V gave up 4 bases and J gave up 4 bases, with 11 bases separating them.

The chain's CDR3 is CASSVRSGLSVNEQFF. CDR3 coding DNA: TGCGCCAGCAGTGTCCGATCAGGCCTTTCCGTCAATGAGCAGTTCTTC. The chain joins TRBV10-1 to TRBJ2-1, with D unresolved. CDR1 WNHNN and CDR2 SYGVQD come from the germline V gene (reference sequence). Between the trimmed V and J ends, which lost 4 bases and 6 bases, there was a span of 19 bases. The CDR3 runs 16 residues.

The V call is TRBV5-4, the J call TRBJ1-2; TRBD1 aligns across 10 bases. After removal of 0 bases from V and 9 bases from J, the junction contained 8 bases not matched to a gene. CDR1 SGHNT and CDR2 YYREEE come from the germline V gene (reference sequence). The CDR3 sequence is 15 residues long. CDR3 amino acids: CASSLARDRGSSYTF. Written as DNA, the CDR3 is TGTGCCAGCAGCTTGGCCCGGGACAGGGGTTCTAGCTACACCTTC.

The chain uses TRBV2 and TRBJ2-1; 8 bases line up with TRBD1. Germline trimming cut 5 bases from V and 6 bases from J; bases unmatched to any gene: 21. Germline V gene lookup returns CDR1 SNHLY and CDR2 FYNNEI. CDR3 length equals 19 residues. The CDR3 DNA sequence: TGTGCCAGCAGTCGGTCCCAACTTCGTGGACAGGGTCAACTCAATGAGCAGTTCTTC. Its translation is CASSRSQLRGQGQLNEQFF.

The rearrangement links TRBV11-2 to TRBJ1-1; 10 nucleotides agree with TRBD1. This CDR3 contains 17 residues. With V trimmed by 5 bases and J by 1 base, 10 bases remained unmatched. Germline CDR1 SGHAT, CDR2 FQNNGV. CDR3 protein: CASSEGQGLIQNTEAFF. The CDR3 nucleotides read TGTGCCAGCAGCGAGGGACAGGGGCTTATACAGAACACTGAAGCTTTCTTT.

This chain uses TRBV5-1 with TRBJ2-7; 7 nucleotides align to TRBD1. This CDR3 is 12 amino acids long. Germline lookup yields CDR1 SGHRS and CDR2 YFSETQ. After removal of 7 bases from V and 5 bases from J, the junction contained 6 bases not matched to a gene. CDR3 sequence (DNA): TGCGCCAGCTCCAGGGGGTCCGACGAGCAGTACTTC. This sequence encodes CASSRGSDEQYF.

The chain recombines TRBV30 with TRBJ1-1; D unclear. The CDR3 length is 13 residues. Deletions cut 2 bases from V and 2 bases from J, with 9 bases between. Germline CDR1 is GTSNPN and CDR2 is SVGIG (reference sequence). The CDR3 loop is CAWSRESNTEAFF. The CDR3 coding sequence is TGTGCCTGGAGTCGGGAGTCCAACACTGAAGCTTTCTTT.

This clone was observed a few times. The rearrangement uses TRBV30 and TRBJ1-5; 9 bases fit TRBD1. Germline CDR1 and CDR2: GTSNPN and SVGIG (reference sequence). CDR3 length: 14 residues. V gave up 3 bases and J gave up 7 bases; unmatched junction bases: 7. The CDR3 nucleotides are TGTGCCTGGAGAAGGGACAGGGACGAGCAGCCCCAGCATTTT. Encoded protein: CAWRRDRDEQPQHF.